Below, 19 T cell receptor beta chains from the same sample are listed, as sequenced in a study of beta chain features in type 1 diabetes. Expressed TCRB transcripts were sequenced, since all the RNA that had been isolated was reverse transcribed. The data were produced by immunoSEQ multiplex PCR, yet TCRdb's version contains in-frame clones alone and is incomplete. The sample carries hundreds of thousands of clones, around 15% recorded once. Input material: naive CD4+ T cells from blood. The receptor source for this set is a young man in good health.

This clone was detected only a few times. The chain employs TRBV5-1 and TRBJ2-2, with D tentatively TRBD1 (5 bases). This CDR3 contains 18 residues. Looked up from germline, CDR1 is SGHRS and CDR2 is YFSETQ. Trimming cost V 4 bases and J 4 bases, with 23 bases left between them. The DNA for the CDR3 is TGCGCCAGCAGCCCGAACGTTTATCGGGCAGGGCGCACCGGGGAGCTGTTTTTT. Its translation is CASSPNVYRAGRTGELFF.

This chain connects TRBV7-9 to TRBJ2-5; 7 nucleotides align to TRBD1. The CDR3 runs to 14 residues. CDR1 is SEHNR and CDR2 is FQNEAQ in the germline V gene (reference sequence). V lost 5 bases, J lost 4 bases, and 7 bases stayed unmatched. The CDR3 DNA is TGTGCCAGCAGCCGACGACAGGGTGGAGAGACCCAGTACTTC. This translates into CASSRRQGGETQYF.

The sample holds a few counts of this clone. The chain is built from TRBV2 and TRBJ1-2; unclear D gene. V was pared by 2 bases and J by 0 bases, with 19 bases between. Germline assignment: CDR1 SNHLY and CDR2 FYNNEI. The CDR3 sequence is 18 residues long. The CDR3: CASSENKGDGSPNYGYTF. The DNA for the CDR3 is TGTGCCAGCAGTGAAAATAAGGGCGACGGCTCTCCTAACTATGGCTACACCTTC.

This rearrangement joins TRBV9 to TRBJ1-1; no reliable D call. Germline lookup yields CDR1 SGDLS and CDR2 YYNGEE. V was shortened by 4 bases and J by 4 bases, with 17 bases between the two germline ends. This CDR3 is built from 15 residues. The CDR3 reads CASSPQSTVGTEAFF. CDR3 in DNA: TGTGCCAGCAGCCCACAGAGTACGGTGGGCACTGAAGCTTTCTTT.

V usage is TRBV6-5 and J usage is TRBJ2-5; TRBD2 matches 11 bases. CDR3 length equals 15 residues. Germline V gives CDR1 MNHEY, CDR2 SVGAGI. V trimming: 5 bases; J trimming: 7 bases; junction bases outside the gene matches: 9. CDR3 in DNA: TGTGCCAGCAGTAGGCCTAGCGGGGGGCCCGGGACCCAGTACTTC. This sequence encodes CASSRPSGGPGTQYF.

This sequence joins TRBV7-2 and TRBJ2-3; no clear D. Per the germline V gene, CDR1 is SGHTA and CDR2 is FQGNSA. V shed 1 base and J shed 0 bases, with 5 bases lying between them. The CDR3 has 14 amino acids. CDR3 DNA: TGTGCCAGCAGCTTAGTGGCAAGCACAGATACGCAGTATTTT. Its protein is CASSLVASTDTQYF. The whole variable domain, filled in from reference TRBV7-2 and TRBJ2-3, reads GAGVSQSPSNKVTEKGKDVELRCDPISGHTALYWYRQSLGQGLEFLIYFQGNSAPDKSGLPSDRFSAERTGGSVSTLTIQRTQQEDSAVYLCASSLVASTDTQYFGPGTRLTVL.

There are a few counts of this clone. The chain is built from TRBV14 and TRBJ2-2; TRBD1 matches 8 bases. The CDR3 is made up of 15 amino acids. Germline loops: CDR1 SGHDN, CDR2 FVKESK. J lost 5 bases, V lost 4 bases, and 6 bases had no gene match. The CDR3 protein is CASSRTGRWTGELFF. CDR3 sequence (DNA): TGTGCCAGCAGCCGGACAGGGAGGTGGACCGGGGAGCTGTTTTTT.

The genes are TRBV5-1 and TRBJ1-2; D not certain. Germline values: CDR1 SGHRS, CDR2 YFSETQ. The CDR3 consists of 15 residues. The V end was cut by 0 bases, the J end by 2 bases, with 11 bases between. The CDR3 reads CASSLGPDVNYGYTF. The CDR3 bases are TGCGCCAGCAGCTTGGGACCTGATGTAAACTATGGCTACACCTTC. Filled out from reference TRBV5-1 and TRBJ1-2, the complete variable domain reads KAGVTQTPRYLIKTRGQQVTLSCSPISGHRSVSWYQQTPGQGLQFLFEYFSETQRNKGNFPGRFSGRQFSNSRSEMNVSTLELGDSALYLCASSLGPDVNYGYTFGSGTRLTVV.

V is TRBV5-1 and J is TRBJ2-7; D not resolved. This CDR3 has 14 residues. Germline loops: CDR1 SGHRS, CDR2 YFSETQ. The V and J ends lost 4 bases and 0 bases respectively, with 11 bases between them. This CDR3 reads CASSDASGSYEQYF. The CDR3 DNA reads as TGCGCCAGCAGCGATGCGTCCGGCTCCTACGAGCAGTACTTC.

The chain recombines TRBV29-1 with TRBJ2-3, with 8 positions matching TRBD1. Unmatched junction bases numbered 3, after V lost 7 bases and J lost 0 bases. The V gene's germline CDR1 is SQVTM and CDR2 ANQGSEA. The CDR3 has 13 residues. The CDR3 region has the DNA TGCAGCGGCCGGACAGGGAGCACAGATACGCAGTATTTT. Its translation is CSGRTGSTDTQYF.

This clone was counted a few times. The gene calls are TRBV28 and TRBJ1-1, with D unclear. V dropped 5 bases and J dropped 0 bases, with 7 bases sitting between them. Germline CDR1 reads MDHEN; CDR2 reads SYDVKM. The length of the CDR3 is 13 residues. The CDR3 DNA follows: TGTGCCAGCAGTGGCCGGCTGAACACTGAAGCTTTCTTT. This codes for CASSGRLNTEAFF.

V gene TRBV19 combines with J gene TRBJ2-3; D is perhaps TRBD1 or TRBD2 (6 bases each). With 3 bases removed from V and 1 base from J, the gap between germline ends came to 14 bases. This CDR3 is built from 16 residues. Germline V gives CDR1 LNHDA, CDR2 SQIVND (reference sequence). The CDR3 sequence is CASSIPYREGTDTQYF. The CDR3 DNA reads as TGTGCCAGTAGTATTCCCTACAGGGAGGGCACAGATACGCAGTATTTT.

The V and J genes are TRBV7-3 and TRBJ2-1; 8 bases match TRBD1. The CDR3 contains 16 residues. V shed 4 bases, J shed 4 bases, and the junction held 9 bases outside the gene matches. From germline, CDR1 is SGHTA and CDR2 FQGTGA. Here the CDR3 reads CASSSGTGRPYNEQFF. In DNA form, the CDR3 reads TGTGCCAGCAGCTCCGGGACAGGCAGACCGTACAATGAGCAGTTCTTC.

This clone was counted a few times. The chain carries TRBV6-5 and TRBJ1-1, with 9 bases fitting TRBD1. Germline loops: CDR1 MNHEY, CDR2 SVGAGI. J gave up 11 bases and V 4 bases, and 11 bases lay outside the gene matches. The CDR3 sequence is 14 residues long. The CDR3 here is CASSSPSTGGFAFF. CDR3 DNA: TGTGCCAGCAGTTCCCCGTCCACAGGGGGCTTTGCTTTCTTT.

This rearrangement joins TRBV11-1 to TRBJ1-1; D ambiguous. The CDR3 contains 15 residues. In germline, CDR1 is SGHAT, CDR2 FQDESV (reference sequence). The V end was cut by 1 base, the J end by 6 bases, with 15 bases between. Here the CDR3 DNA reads TGTGCCAGCAGCTTAGTTCTGGTGCGGGGATCTGAAGCTTTCTTT. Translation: CASSLVLVRGSEAFF.

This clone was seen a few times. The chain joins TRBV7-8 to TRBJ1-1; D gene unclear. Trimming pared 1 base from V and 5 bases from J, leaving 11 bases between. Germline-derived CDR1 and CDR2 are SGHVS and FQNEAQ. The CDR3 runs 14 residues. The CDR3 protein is CASSLVPGKTEAFF. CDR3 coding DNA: TGTGCCAGCAGCTTAGTTCCGGGAAAGACTGAAGCTTTCTTT.

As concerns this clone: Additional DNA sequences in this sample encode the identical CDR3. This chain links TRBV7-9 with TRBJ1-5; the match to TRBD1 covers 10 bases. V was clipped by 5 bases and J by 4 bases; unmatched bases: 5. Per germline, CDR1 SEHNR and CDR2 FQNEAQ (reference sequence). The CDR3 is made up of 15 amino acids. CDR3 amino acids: CASSPGQGINQPQHF. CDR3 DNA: TGTGCCAGCAGCCCGGGACAGGGGATAAATCAGCCCCAGCATTTT.

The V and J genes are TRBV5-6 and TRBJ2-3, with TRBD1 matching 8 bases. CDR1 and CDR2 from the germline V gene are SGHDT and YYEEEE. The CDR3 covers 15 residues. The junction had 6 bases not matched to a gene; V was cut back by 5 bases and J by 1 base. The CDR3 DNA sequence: TGTGCCAGCAGGAGTGGACAGGGAGGCACAGATACGCAGTATTTT. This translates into CASRSGQGGTDTQYF.

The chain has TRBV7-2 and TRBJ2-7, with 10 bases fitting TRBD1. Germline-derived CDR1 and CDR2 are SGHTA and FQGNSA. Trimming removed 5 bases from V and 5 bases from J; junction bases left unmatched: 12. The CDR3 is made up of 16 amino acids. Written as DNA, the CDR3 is TGTGCCAGCAGCGTAGACCGGGACAGGGGCATCAACGAGCAGTACTTC. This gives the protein CASSVDRDRGINEQYF. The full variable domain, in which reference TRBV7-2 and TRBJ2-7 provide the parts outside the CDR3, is GAGVSQSPSNKVTEKGKDVELRCDPISGHTALYWYRQSLGQGLEFLIYFQGNSAPDKSGLPSDRFSAERTGGSVSTLTIQRTQQEDSAVYLCASSVDRDRGINEQYFGPGTRLTVT.